This entry is about one TCR beta chain. No antigen is known for it. The data were produced by immunoSEQ multiplex PCR, yet TCRdb's version contains in-frame clones alone and is incomplete. The sample includes roughly 99,000 clones, about 90% of them seen just once. This sample stems from a study of T cell responses to AZD1222 COVID-19 vaccine. Findings and limits, study-wide: The peak T cell response came first, and repertoires were sampled only after it. Distributed over spike, vaccine-associated CD4 TCRs predominated at 160-218 and 743-854. Females outnumbered males among donors, who were mostly white British; clonal diversity was possibly underestimated. The reported proportion of spike-specific TCRs targeting unmutated variant regions was nearly half.

This CDR3 is 12 amino acids long. Per the germline V gene, CDR1 is MNHEY and CDR2 is SVGAGI. Trimming took off 6 bases at V and 7 bases at J, with 12 bases between the two ends. Material: peripheral blood, obtained on day 0 of AZD1222 vaccination. The TCR originated in an adult in good health. The chain joins TRBV6-5 to TRBJ1-1, with unresolved D. The CDR3 region has the DNA TGTGCCAGCAGCCAAGGGCGGGGTGAAGCTTTCTTT. Translated, it gives CASSQGRGEAFF.